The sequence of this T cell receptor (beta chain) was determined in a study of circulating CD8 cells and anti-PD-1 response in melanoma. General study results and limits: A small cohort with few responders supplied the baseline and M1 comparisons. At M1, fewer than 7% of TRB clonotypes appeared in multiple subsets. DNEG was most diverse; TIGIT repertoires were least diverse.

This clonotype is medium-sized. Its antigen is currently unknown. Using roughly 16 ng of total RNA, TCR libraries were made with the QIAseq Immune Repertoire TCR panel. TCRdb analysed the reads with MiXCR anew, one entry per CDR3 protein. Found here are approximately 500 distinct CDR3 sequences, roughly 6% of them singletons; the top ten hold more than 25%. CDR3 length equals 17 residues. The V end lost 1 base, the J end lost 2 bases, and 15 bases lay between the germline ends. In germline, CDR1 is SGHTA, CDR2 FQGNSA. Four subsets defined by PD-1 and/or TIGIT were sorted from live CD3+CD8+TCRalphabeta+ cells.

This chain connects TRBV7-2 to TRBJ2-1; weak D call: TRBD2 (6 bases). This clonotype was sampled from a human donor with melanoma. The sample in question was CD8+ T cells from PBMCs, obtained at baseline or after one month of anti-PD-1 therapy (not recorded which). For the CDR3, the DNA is TGTGCCAGCAGCTTAGAGGGTCCCGGGGAGGCCTACAATGAGCAGTTCTTC. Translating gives CASSLEGPGEAYNEQFF.